Below are 26 T cell receptor beta chains sequenced from a single sample in a study of blood T cell repertoires in COVID-19. Only in-frame clones appear in the TCRdb table, and some are missing; sequencing was by immunoSEQ multiplex PCR. The sample has roughly 150,000 clones; around 83% are singletons. Sequences were obtained from peripheral blood. The receptors were gathered from a woman in her forties or fifties with COVID-19, enrolled during active disease.

The chain employs TRBV6-5 and TRBJ1-2; D not resolved. The CDR3 extends over 14 amino acids. Trimming pared 4 bases from V and 1 base from J, leaving 10 bases between. In germline, CDR1 is MNHEY, CDR2 SVGAGI. CDR3 residues: CASSSPTSNYGYTF. The CDR3 coding sequence is TGTGCCAGCAGTTCGCCAACAAGTAACTATGGCTACACCTTC.

The rearrangement uses TRBV28 and TRBJ1-6; D might be TRBD1 (6 bases). Germline V gene sequence: CDR1 MDHEN, CDR2 SYDVKM. The CDR3 runs 13 residues. The V end was cut by 5 bases, the J end by 9 bases, with 11 bases between. The DNA for the CDR3 is TGTGCCAGCAGTCTCCTCAGGGGTTCACCCCTCCACTTT. This encodes CASSLLRGSPLHF. The variable domain in full, with the rest retrieved from reference TRBV28 and TRBJ1-6, is DVKVTQSSRYLVKRTGEKVFLECVQDMDHENMFWYRQDPGLGLRLIYFSYDVKMKEKGDIPEGYSVSREKKERFSLILESASTNQTSMYLCASSLLRGSPLHFGNGTRLTVT.

This clone was found once. The chain links TRBV3-1 (or the pseudogene TRBV3-2) to TRBJ1-2; TRBD1 might be the D (6 bases). The CDR3 extends over 15 amino acids. Trimming took off 5 bases at V and 2 bases at J, with 15 bases between the two ends. Germline-derived CDR1 and CDR2 are LGHDT and YNNKEL (reference sequence). This CDR3 reads CASSRDISVNYGYTF. In nucleotides, the CDR3 is TGTGCCAGCAGCAGGGACATTTCGGTGAACTATGGCTACACCTTC.

The chain recombines TRBV25-1 with TRBJ2-2; TRBD1 agrees at 8 bases. This CDR3 is built from 14 residues. CDR1 MGHDK and CDR2 SYGVNS come from the germline V gene. V lost 6 bases to trimming and J lost 4 bases; unmatched junction nucleotides: 4. CDR3 region: CASSHRGITGELFF. The DNA for the CDR3 is TGTGCCAGCAGCCACAGGGGGATCACCGGGGAGCTGTTTTTT.

The genes are TRBV30 and TRBJ1-2; TRBD1 matches at 9 bases. CDR1 is GTSNPN and CDR2 is SVGIG in the germline V gene (reference sequence). CDR3 length: 14 residues. The ends lost 4 bases at V and 5 bases at J; junction bases unmatched: 8. CDR3 coding DNA: TGTGCCTGGAACCCCGGACAGGGGCGATATGGCTACACCTTC. It translates to CAWNPGQGRYGYTF.

The chain combines TRBV28 with TRBJ1-5; the D is unclear. Germline V gene data show CDR1 as MDHEN and CDR2 as SYDVKM. CDR3 length: 12 residues. V lost 1 base, J lost 6 bases, and 4 bases lay in between. The CDR3 protein is CASSLSGQPQHF. The CDR3 bases are TGTGCCAGCAGTTTATCAGGTCAGCCCCAGCATTTT.

This chain connects TRBV9 to TRBJ1-2, with a tentative D call TRBD1 (5 bases). Between the trimmed V and J ends, which lost 0 bases and 0 bases, there was a span of 15 bases. The CDR3 is 17 residues long. From germline, CDR1 is SGDLS and CDR2 YYNGEE. CDR3: CASSVGGRDLANYGYTF. The CDR3 nucleotides are TGTGCCAGCAGCGTAGGGGGCAGAGACCTAGCTAACTATGGCTACACCTTC.

The chain joins TRBV11-2 to TRBJ2-2; D is possibly TRBD2 (6 bases). CDR3 size: 14 residues. Trimming took 0 bases from V and 4 from J, leaving 6 bases between them. Germline CDR1 reads SGHAT; CDR2 reads FQNNGV. The CDR3 region has the DNA TGTGCCAGCAGCTTAGAGGGAGGCACCGGGGAGCTGTTTTTT. It specifies CASSLEGGTGELFF.

For the CDR3, the DNA is TGTGCCAGCAGCTTCCTCCGGGGGGACACAGATACGCAGTATTTT. Translating it yields CASSFLRGDTDTQYF. V is TRBV7-2 and J is TRBJ2-3; 7 bases line up with TRBD2. Germline CDR1 and CDR2: SGHTA and FQGNSA. The CDR3 runs 15 residues. J lost 2 bases, V lost 3 bases, and 5 bases had no gene match.

The rearrangement joins TRBV11-2 to TRBJ1-2; tentative D call: TRBD1 (6 bases). Germline lookup yields CDR1 SGHAT and CDR2 FQNNGV. The V gene lost 1 base and the J gene lost 4 bases, with 16 bases spanning the gap. This CDR3 contains 16 residues. For the CDR3, the DNA is TGTGCCAGCAGCTTAGGAGGGACACATCTCGGCTATGGCTACACCTTC. Residues: CASSLGGTHLGYGYTF.

This clone showed up just once. The genes are TRBV30 and TRBJ2-5, with TRBD2 identical over 12 bases. This CDR3 contains 14 residues. J was trimmed by 7 bases and V by 2 bases; bases with no gene match: 5. In germline, CDR1 is GTSNPN, CDR2 SVGIG (reference sequence). CDR3 DNA sequence: TGTGCCTGGAGTTCTAGCGGGGGGGCCTTGACCCAGTACTTC. Translated, it gives CAWSSSGGALTQYF.

This chain uses TRBV19 with TRBJ2-2; 10 nucleotides match TRBD1. The CDR3 sequence is 16 residues long. Germline V lookup: CDR1 LNHDA, CDR2 SQIVND (reference sequence). The J segment lost 6 bases and the V segment lost 3 bases, leaving 7 bases of the junction unmatched. CDR3 sequence reads: CASSMGQGSHPGELFF. The CDR3 DNA sequence: TGTGCCAGTAGTATGGGACAGGGGAGTCATCCCGGGGAGCTGTTTTTT.

V and J are TRBV6-5 and TRBJ2-1; 13 bases are a match to TRBD2. This CDR3 is built from 15 residues. Per germline, CDR1 MNHEY and CDR2 SVGAGI. J lost 8 bases, V lost 2 bases, and 3 bases had no gene match. DNA for the CDR3: TGTGCCAGCAGTTACAGGACTAGCGGGGGCCATGAGCAGTTCTTC. Protein: CASSYRTSGGHEQFF.

The chain links TRBV27 to TRBJ1-4; the D gene is possibly TRBD1 (6 bases). Deletions cut 2 bases from V and 6 bases from J, with 13 bases between. The germline gives CDR1 MNHEY, CDR2 SMNVEV (reference sequence). The CDR3 runs 15 residues. CDR3 DNA sequence: TGTGCCAGCAGTTTAACGTGGGACACATATGAAAAACTGTTTTTT. Translated, it gives CASSLTWDTYEKLFF.

The genes are TRBV18 and TRBJ1-3; D is uncertain. Germline CDR1 and CDR2: KGHSH and LQKENI. This CDR3 is 16 amino acids long. Trimming pared 1 base from V and 4 bases from J, leaving 14 bases between. Here the CDR3 reads CASSPRAAGPGNTIYF. CDR3 DNA: TGTGCCAGCTCACCACGAGCGGCAGGTCCGGGAAACACCATATATTTT.

V gene TRBV7-2 combines with J gene TRBJ2-5; D is ambiguous. Trimming pared 5 bases from V and 0 bases from J, leaving 10 bases between. The CDR3 sequence is 14 residues long. Germline values: CDR1 SGHTA, CDR2 FQGNSA. In nucleotides, the CDR3 is TGTGCCAGCAGCACCTACCGGGACCAAGAGACCCAGTACTTC. Residues: CASSTYRDQETQYF.

J is TRBJ2-5 and V is TRBV5-1; TRBD1 agrees at 8 bases. The CDR3 runs to 14 residues. Per the germline V gene, CDR1 is SGHRS and CDR2 is YFSETQ. V lost 4 bases, J lost 5 bases, and 7 bases stayed unmatched. This chain's CDR3 is CASSLTGDHETQYF. CDR3 nucleotides: TGCGCCAGCAGCCTGACAGGGGATCATGAGACCCAGTACTTC.

For this clone: Other DNA sequences in this specimen translate into the identical CDR3. V usage is TRBV3-1 (or the pseudogene TRBV3-2) and J usage is TRBJ1-1; TRBD1 might be the D (5 bases). Trimming stripped 2 bases from V and 2 bases from J, with 6 bases between. This CDR3 region has 13 residues. Germline V gene sequence: CDR1 LGHDT, CDR2 YNNKEL (reference sequence). In nucleotides, the CDR3 is TGTGCCAGCAGCCAACAGGGTAACACTGAAGCTTTCTTT. Its protein is CASSQQGNTEAFF.

This clone was detected only a few times. The chain recombines TRBV7-2 with TRBJ1-5; D is perhaps TRBD1 (5 bases). This CDR3 has 18 amino acids. Trimming took 1 base from V and 2 from J, leaving 18 bases between them. CDR1 is SGHTA, CDR2 FQGNSA, per germline. This CDR3 reads CASSLGVRGSQGNQPQHF. The CDR3 DNA follows: TGTGCCAGCAGCTTAGGGGTTAGGGGTAGTCAAGGCAATCAGCCCCAGCATTTT.

The chain uses TRBV5-4 and TRBJ2-2, with D unresolved. The CDR3 runs 16 residues. Germline V gives CDR1 SGHNT, CDR2 YYREEE (reference sequence). Deletions cut 1 base from V and 0 bases from J, with 10 bases between. CDR3 coding DNA: TGTGCCAGCAGCTTGTTCTACAGTTCGAACACCGGGGAGCTGTTTTTT. It translates to CASSLFYSSNTGELFF.

The chain couples TRBV6-6 to TRBJ1-1; D is undetermined. Trimming took off 0 bases at V and 6 bases at J, with 8 bases between the two ends. CDR1 and CDR2 from the germline V gene are MNHNY and SVGAGI (reference sequence). The CDR3 is 13 amino acids. CDR3 bases: TGTGCCAGCAGTTACTCGCCCGGGTCTGAAGCTTTCTTT. Protein product: CASSYSPGSEAFF.

This clone has just a few counts. V usage is TRBV30 and J usage is TRBJ2-3, with TRBD2 as a possible D gene (5 bases). Trimming took off 3 bases at V and 8 bases at J, with 15 bases between the two ends. CDR3 size: 13 residues. Germline loops: CDR1 GTSNPN, CDR2 SVGIG (reference sequence). CDR3 nucleotides: TGTGCCTGGAGGGCTTCCGGGATTACTACGCAGTATTTT. It is translated as CAWRASGITTQYF.

The table lists this clone with a few counts. The chain links TRBV19 to TRBJ1-3; no clear D. V was clipped by 3 bases and J by 0 bases, with 15 bases between them. This CDR3 has 17 residues. Germline values: CDR1 LNHDA, CDR2 SQIVND (reference sequence). CDR3 coding DNA: TGTGCCAGTAGTATCTCTCCTCAACTGAGCTCTGGAAACACCATATATTTT. It yields the protein CASSISPQLSSGNTIYF.

This clone was seen a single time. V and J are TRBV18 and TRBJ2-1; 9 positions match TRBD1. V lost 2 bases, J lost 7 bases, and 6 bases stayed unmatched. CDR3 length: 15 amino acids. The germline CDR1 and CDR2 sequences are KGHSH and LQKENI. The CDR3 nucleotides read TGTGCCAGCTCACCAAGGGACAGGGCTGGGAATGAGCAGTTCTTC. It yields the protein CASSPRDRAGNEQFF.

The chain is built from TRBV19 and TRBJ2-6, with 7 bases aligning to TRBD1. V gave up 6 bases and J gave up 0 bases; unmatched junction bases: 5. The CDR3 is 16 amino acids. CDR1 LNHDA and CDR2 SQIVND come from the germline V gene (reference sequence). CDR3 region: CASSGQVGSGANVLTF. CDR3 sequence (DNA): TGTGCCAGTAGCGGACAGGTTGGCTCTGGGGCCAACGTCCTGACTTTC. Based on the CDR3 plus reference TRBV19 and TRBJ2-6, the full variable domain is DGGITQSPKYLFRKEGQNVTLSCEQNLNHDAMYWYRQDPGQGLRLIYYSQIVNDFQKGDIAEGYSVSREKKESFPLTVTSAQKNPTAFYLCASSGQVGSGANVLTFGAGSRLTVL.

The rearrangement uses TRBV19 and TRBJ2-7; TRBD1 matches at 8 bases. Germline CDR1 LNHDA, CDR2 SQIVND (reference sequence). V dropped 6 bases and J dropped 6; count of bases not matched to a gene: 4. The CDR3 length is 12 residues. The CDR3 region is CASSRQGREQYF. DNA of the CDR3: TGTGCCAGTAGCAGACAGGGGCGCGAGCAGTACTTC. The full variable domain, completed using reference TRBV19 and TRBJ2-7, is DGGITQSPKYLFRKEGQNVTLSCEQNLNHDAMYWYRQDPGQGLRLIYYSQIVNDFQKGDIAEGYSVSREKKESFPLTVTSAQKNPTAFYLCASSRQGREQYFGPGTRLTVT.